This T cell receptor (beta chain) was observed in a study of human T cells and chemical hapten exposure. This clonotype appeared many times. Its antigen is still unknown. Per germline, CDR1 SNHLY and CDR2 FYNNEI. The V end lost 6 bases, the J end lost 5 bases, and 11 bases lay between the germline ends. The CDR3 is 12 residues long. Study outcomes and limitations: Expanded TCR counts at PT1 went up together with patch test score, a positive correlation. The donor cohort had alopecia, so its immune response may not match that of healthy people.

Time point denoted: pre-sensitization, week 0. The treatment is: therapeutic diphenylcyclopropenone sensitization with weekly scalp DPC. TCRdb re-derived calls from the RACE reads in MiXCR, one entry per CDR3 protein. The data hold 300,000 to 450,000 distinct CDR3 sequences, with about 5% observed a single time. The genes are TRBV2 and TRBJ2-7, with a weak D call TRBD1 (6 bases). The sequences come from whole blood, collected in connection with sensitization to the hapten diphenylcyclopropenone (DPC). The TCR sequence derives from a woman under 30 with alopecia areata. Some clones in this sample may be carry-over from other donors' samples. The CDR3 protein is CASSIDRNEQYF. The CDR3 DNA reads TGTGCCAGCAGCATCGACAGGAACGAGCAGTACTTC.